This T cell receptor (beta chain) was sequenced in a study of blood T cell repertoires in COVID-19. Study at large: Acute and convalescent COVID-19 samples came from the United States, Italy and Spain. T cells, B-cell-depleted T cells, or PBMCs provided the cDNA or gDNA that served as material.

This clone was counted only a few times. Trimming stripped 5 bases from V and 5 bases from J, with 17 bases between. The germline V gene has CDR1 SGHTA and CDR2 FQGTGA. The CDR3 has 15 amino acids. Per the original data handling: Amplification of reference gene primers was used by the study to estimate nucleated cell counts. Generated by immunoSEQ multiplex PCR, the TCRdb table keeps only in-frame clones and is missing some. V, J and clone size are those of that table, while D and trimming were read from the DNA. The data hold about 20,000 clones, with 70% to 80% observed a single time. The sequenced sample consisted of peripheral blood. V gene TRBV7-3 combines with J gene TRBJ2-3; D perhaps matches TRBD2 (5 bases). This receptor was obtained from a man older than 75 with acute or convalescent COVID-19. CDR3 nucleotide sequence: TGTGCCAGCAGCATCACGACCGGACGGGGAGATACGCAGTATTTT. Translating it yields CASSITTGRGDTQYF.